A single sample gave rise to the 9 T cell receptor beta chains below, sequenced in a study of shared clonotypes between healthy human individuals. Terminally differentiated effector memory CD45RA+ cells were excluded by CCR7 positive selection of CD45RO-negative cells. Assay used: immunoSEQ multiplex PCR; TCRdb lists only in-frame clones, some missing. The sample yields millions of clones, around 96% seen once. The sequenced material came from naive CD8+ T cells sorted from blood. The receptors were sampled from a man younger than 35 in good health.

This clone was detected once. The same CDR3 is also encoded by other DNA sequences in this sample. The CDR3 bases are TGTGCCAGCAGCTTGGGGGCTGCTGAAGCTTTCTTT. This sequence encodes CASSLGAAEAFF. The V gene is TRBV7-9, the J gene TRBJ1-1; D perhaps matches TRBD1 (6 bases). The CDR3 contains 12 residues. The germline V and J ends were trimmed by 3 bases and 6 bases, with 8 bases remaining between them. Germline lookup yields CDR1 SEHNR and CDR2 FQNEAQ (reference sequence).

The rearrangement uses TRBV5-4 and TRBJ1-1; D might be TRBD1 (5 bases). CDR1 SGHNT and CDR2 YYREEE come from the germline V gene (reference sequence). The V gene lost 1 base and the J gene lost 3 bases, with 7 bases spanning the gap. This CDR3 is 13 amino acids long. CDR3 protein: CASSLTGYTEAFF. CDR3 nucleotides: TGTGCCAGCAGCTTGACAGGATACACTGAAGCTTTCTTT.

V gene TRBV11-2 combines with J gene TRBJ2-5, with TRBD2 matching over 8 bases. The length of the CDR3 is 15 residues. Germline V gene lookup returns CDR1 SGHAT and CDR2 FQNNGV. The V gene end was trimmed by 5 bases and the J gene end by 5 bases; junction bases not matched to a gene: 10. The CDR3: CASSPSGGDLETQYF. DNA of the CDR3: TGTGCCAGCAGCCCCTCGGGGGGGGACCTTGAGACCCAGTACTTC.

Only one count was recorded for this clone. This chain uses TRBV10-2 with TRBJ1-2, with D uncertain. Trimming took 4 bases from V and 0 from J, leaving 6 bases between them. Germline CDR1 and CDR2: WSHSY and SAAADI. The CDR3 length is 13 residues. For the CDR3, the DNA is TGCGCCAGCAGTGGGGAGCCTAACTATGGCTACACCTTC. Protein product: CASSGEPNYGYTF.

The V gene is TRBV13, the J gene TRBJ2-5; TRBD2 might be the D (6 bases). The V gene lost 3 bases and the J gene lost 3 bases, with 8 bases spanning the gap. Germline CDR1 PRHDT, CDR2 FYEKMQ (reference sequence). This CDR3 comprises 13 residues. The CDR3 sequence is CASSFRLEETQYF. The CDR3, as DNA: TGTGCCAGCAGCTTTAGACTAGAAGAGACCCAGTACTTC.

The rearrangement links TRBV2 to TRBJ2-5; D might be TRBD1 (6 bases). CDR1 and CDR2 from the germline V gene are SNHLY and FYNNEI. This CDR3 has 13 residues. The ends were cut back, 4 bases at V and 5 bases at J, with 11 bases in the middle. The CDR3 nucleotides read TGTGCCAGCAGTGGATGGGGGCTCGAGACCCAGTACTTC. Protein product: CASSGWGLETQYF. Full variable domain (outside the CDR3, taken from reference TRBV2 and TRBJ2-5): EPEVTQTPSHQVTQMGQEVILRCVPISNHLYFYWYRQILGQKVEFLVSFYNNEISEKSEIFDDQFSVERPDGSNFTLKIRSTKLEDSAMYFCASSGWGLETQYFGPGTRLLVL.

The rearrangement links TRBV5-4 to TRBJ2-7; D tentatively reads TRBD1 or TRBD2 (5 bases each). Trimming took off 2 bases at V and 0 bases at J, with 15 bases between the two ends. Germline CDR1 SGHNT, CDR2 YYREEE (reference sequence). The CDR3 has 16 residues. The CDR3 DNA is TGTGCCAGCAGCTTCGCCCGGGACGTAAGCTCCTACGAGCAGTACTTC. Protein product: CASSFARDVSSYEQYF.

This chain links TRBV27 with TRBJ1-4; 7 bases align to TRBD1. Germline V gene lookup returns CDR1 MNHEY and CDR2 SMNVEV (reference sequence). There are 14 residues in the CDR3. Trimming removed 8 bases from V and 4 bases from J; junction bases left unmatched: 7. The CDR3 region is CASSPGQINEKLFF. The CDR3 nucleotides read TGTGCCAGCTCCCCGGGACAGATTAATGAAAAACTGTTTTTT.

The V and J genes are TRBV27 and TRBJ2-1; D not resolved. From germline, CDR1 is MNHEY and CDR2 SMNVEV (reference sequence). Trimming cost V 2 bases and J 0 bases, with 11 bases left between them. The length of the CDR3 is 16 residues. For the CDR3, the DNA is TGTGCCAGCAGTTTAAATGGGTATAGCTCCTACAATGAGCAGTTCTTC. The encoded protein is CASSLNGYSSYNEQFF.